The 26 T cell receptor beta chains listed next were all sequenced from one sample in a study of CD8 T cells in ankylosing spondylitis (dated by TCRdb to 2016 to 2017). The method behind the library was 5' RACE. Sequencer: Illumina HiSeq 2500. In-frame beta chains were kept once TCRdb had trimmed the public reads at Q25 with fastp and called clones with MiXCR. Records with the same CDR3 protein are collapsed into one entry carrying the most frequent genes and DNA. A total of more than 300,000 distinct CDR3 sequences appear in this sample, approximately 10% of them only once. The top ten constitute about 10% of the sample. The sample taken for sequencing was blood, either unsorted or a sorted T cell fraction (not recorded which). Receptors were obtained from a female donor with ankylosing spondylitis or in good health (not recorded which).

The chain is built from TRBV5-1 and TRBJ2-3, with 8 bases matching TRBD2. In germline, CDR1 is SGHRS, CDR2 YFSETQ. J was trimmed by 4 bases and V by 5 bases; bases with no gene match: 6. The CDR3 sequence is 14 residues long. CDR3 residues: CASRSELAADTQYF. The CDR3, as DNA: TGCGCCAGCAGATCCGAACTAGCGGCAGATACGCAGTATTTT.

Note on this clonotype: A read error may explain this, as a much larger clone is one base away. The chain combines TRBV5-1 with TRBJ2-4; 7 positions match TRBD2. The germline gives CDR1 SGHRS, CDR2 YFSETQ. The V gene end was trimmed by 7 bases and the J gene end by 8 bases; junction bases not matched to a gene: 9. CDR3 length: 13 residues. CDR3 loop: CASGEGGLDIQYF. The CDR3 DNA reads TGCGCCAGCGGAGAGGGAGGGTTGGACATTCAGTACTTC.

This clonotype was detected many times. The CDR3 sequence: CASSVVAQGGPQHF. For the CDR3, the DNA is TGTGCCAGCAGCGTAGTGGCCCAAGGCGGGCCCCAGCATTTT. The gene calls are TRBV9 and TRBJ1-5; D remains unclear. Germline lookup yields CDR1 SGDLS and CDR2 YYNGEE. This CDR3 comprises 14 residues. Trimming pared 0 bases from V and 9 bases from J, leaving 13 bases between.

This chain uses TRBV7-2 with TRBJ2-3; TRBD2 agrees at 12 bases. The ends lost 5 bases at V and 10 bases at J; junction bases unmatched: 7. The germline V gene has CDR1 SGHTA and CDR2 FQGNSA. This CDR3 has 14 residues. The CDR3 sequence is CASSATSGSWSQYF. In nucleotides, the CDR3 is TGTGCCAGCAGCGCGACTAGCGGGAGTTGGTCGCAGTATTTT.

This clonotype was found many times. The CDR3 protein is CASSLWEGTGELFF. The CDR3 DNA is TGCGCCAGCAGCTTGTGGGAAGGCACCGGGGAGCTGTTTTTT. The V and J genes are TRBV5-1 and TRBJ2-2; no definite D call. The CDR3 is 14 amino acids. The germline CDR1 and CDR2 sequences are SGHRS and YFSETQ. V lost 1 base and J 4 bases, leaving 8 bases between the germline ends.

The chain has TRBV7-2 and TRBJ2-2; D unresolved. This CDR3 spans 16 amino acids. The germline V and J ends were trimmed by 4 bases and 2 bases, with 14 bases remaining between them. CDR1 SGHTA and CDR2 FQGNSA come from the germline V gene. The CDR3, as DNA: TGTGCCAGCAGCTCCCTACGGGTGGGTAACACCGGGGAGCTGTTTTTT. Translated: CASSSLRVGNTGELFF.

The chain employs TRBV7-2 and TRBJ1-6; unclear D gene. V was cut by 4 bases and J by 3 bases, with 7 bases left in between. CDR1 and CDR2 (germline): SGHTA, FQGNSA. The CDR3 runs 14 residues. The CDR3 nucleotides read TGTGCCAGCAGCTCGATGGACTATAATTCACCCCTCCACTTT. Translating gives CASSSMDYNSPLHF.

This clonotype was counted between two and nine times. The CDR3 sequence is CASSFRDSAYEQYF. The CDR3 nucleotides read TGTGCCAGCAGCTTCCGGGACAGCGCCTACGAGCAGTACTTC. The V and J genes are TRBV7-8 and TRBJ2-7; 7 nucleotides match TRBD1. V trimming: 3 bases; J trimming: 2 bases; junction bases outside the gene matches: 4. In germline, CDR1 is SGHVS, CDR2 FQNEAQ. The CDR3 spans 14 residues.

This clonotype was recorded many times. The genes are TRBV12-3 or TRBV12-4 and TRBJ2-1; tentatively, D is TRBD2 (6 bases). V was clipped by 7 bases and J by 10 bases, with 17 bases between them. This CDR3 comprises 13 residues. The CDR3 DNA reads TGTGCCAGCACCTTGGCCGGGGGTAGGGAGCAGTTCTTC. Protein: CASTLAGGREQFF.

The chain links TRBV6-6 to TRBJ1-2; maybe TRBD1 (6 bases). This CDR3 has 12 amino acids. Trimming stripped 4 bases from V and 6 bases from J, with 9 bases between. Germline lookup yields CDR1 MNHNY and CDR2 SVGAGI (reference sequence). Written as DNA, the CDR3 is TGTGCCAGCAGTTTCCCAGGGGATGGCTACACCTTC. It yields the protein CASSFPGDGYTF.

In its sample, this clonotype was seen a few times. This chain connects TRBV5-5 to TRBJ2-7, with a weak D call TRBD1 (6 bases). The CDR3 runs 13 residues. Per germline, CDR1 SGHKS and CDR2 YYEKEE (reference sequence). Deletions cut 4 bases from V and 4 bases from J, with 12 bases between. The CDR3 region is CASSVGHYYEQYF. The CDR3 DNA sequence: TGTGCCAGCAGCGTGGGACATTATTACGAGCAGTACTTC.

There are a few counts of this clonotype. This chain joins TRBV4-3 and TRBJ1-2; D uncertain. CDR1 and CDR2 from the germline V gene are LGHNA and YSLEER. This CDR3 is built from 16 residues. V lost 0 bases and J lost 5, with 16 bases in between. CDR3 loop: CASSQDGQSSPYGYTF. DNA of the CDR3: TGCGCCAGCAGCCAAGATGGGCAGTCTTCCCCTTATGGCTACACCTTC.

This clonotype showed up just a few times. The J gene is TRBJ2-2, the V gene TRBV7-9; D might be TRBD1 or TRBD2, each matching 5 bases. CDR1 and CDR2 from the germline V gene are SEHNR and FQNEAQ (reference sequence). V lost 5 bases to trimming and J lost 0 bases, with 10 bases between them. The CDR3 is 15 amino acids. The CDR3 is CASSARDPNTGELFF. The CDR3 DNA sequence: TGTGCCAGCAGCGCCCGGGACCCGAACACCGGGGAGCTGTTTTTT.

This rearrangement joins TRBV6-7 to TRBJ2-3, with 12 bases fitting TRBD2. TRBV6-7 is designated an ORF whose function remains uncertain. The CDR3 totals 16 residues. The CDR3 region has the DNA TGTGCTATCGTTACGGCTAGCGGGGGGGCGACAGATACGCAGTATTTT. Encoded protein: CAIVTASGGATDTQYF.

The table lists this clonotype with many counts. The V and J genes are TRBV7-2 and TRBJ2-2, with D possibly being TRBD2 (5 bases). V was shortened by 6 bases and J by 1 base, with 12 bases between the two germline ends. The CDR3 consists of 15 residues. Germline assignment: CDR1 SGHTA and CDR2 FQGNSA. CDR3 protein: CASRASSRNTGELFF. The CDR3 nucleotides are TGTGCCAGCAGGGCCTCTAGCCGGAACACCGGGGAGCTGTTTTTT.

This clonotype was seen a few times. V gene TRBV5-1 combines with J gene TRBJ1-1, with 7 bases matching TRBD1. The CDR3 is made up of 15 amino acids. CDR1 SGHRS and CDR2 YFSETQ come from the germline V gene. The trim removed 4 bases at V and 0 bases at J, leaving 6 bases unmatched. The CDR3 spells CASSQGQTMNTEAFF. CDR3 DNA: TGCGCCAGCAGCCAGGGACAGACTATGAACACTGAAGCTTTCTTT.

This clonotype was recorded a few times. V is TRBV5-1 and J is TRBJ2-7; D gene unclear. V was pared by 4 bases and J by 5 bases, with 16 bases between. Germline CDR1 and CDR2: SGHRS and YFSETQ. CDR3 size: 14 residues. CDR3 bases: TGCGCCAGCAGCCCCCTGGTTGCGGCCCACGAGCAGTACTTC. Its translation is CASSPLVAAHEQYF. The whole variable domain, remainder taken from reference TRBV5-1 and TRBJ2-7, is KAGVTQTPRYLIKTRGQQVTLSCSPISGHRSVSWYQQTPGQGLQFLFEYFSETQRNKGNFPGRFSGRQFSNSRSEMNVSTLELGDSALYLCASSPLVAAHEQYFGPGTRLTVT.

This clonotype was picked up a small number of times. V and J are TRBV27 and TRBJ2-2; D is undetermined. This CDR3 is 14 amino acids long. Looked up from germline, CDR1 is MNHEY and CDR2 is SMNVEV (reference sequence). Trimming removed 1 base at V and 6 bases at J, with 9 bases between. The CDR3 spells CASSLFWFPGELFF. DNA for the CDR3: TGTGCCAGCAGTTTATTTTGGTTCCCCGGGGAGCTGTTTTTT.

About this clonotype itself: Just one base apart from a much larger clone, this may be a read error. This chain uses TRBV20-1 with TRBJ2-5; D is possibly TRBD2 (5 bases). The germline V gene has CDR1 DFQATT and CDR2 SNEGSKA (reference sequence). CDR3 length equals 14 residues. CDR3 loop: CSPRSPTGSETQYF. CDR3 DNA: TGCAGTCCTAGATCCCCCACGGGATCGGAGACCCAGTACTTC.

The chain employs TRBV2 and TRBJ2-2, with TRBD2 as a possible D gene (5 bases). V shed 4 bases and J shed 5 bases, with 8 bases lying between them. CDR1 SNHLY and CDR2 FYNNEI come from the germline V gene. This CDR3 spans 13 amino acids. CDR3 bases: TGTGCCAGCAGTGTTAGGAGGACCGGGGAGCTGTTTTTT. Translation gives CASSVRRTGELFF.

CDR3 sequence (DNA): TGCAGCGTAGGGAACTATGGCTACACCTTC. It translates to CSVGNYGYTF. J is TRBJ1-2 and V is TRBV29-1; D unclear. The germline CDR1 and CDR2 sequences are SQVTM and ANQGSEA. This CDR3 contains 10 residues. V lost 6 bases and J 2 bases, leaving 4 bases between the germline ends.

Ten or more counts support this clonotype. The rearrangement links TRBV20-1 to TRBJ2-1; D is uncertain. Germline loops: CDR1 DFQATT, CDR2 SNEGSKA (reference sequence). Trimming removed 7 bases from V and 6 bases from J, with 7 bases in between. This CDR3 is built from 10 residues. CDR3 sequence reads: CSVSSNEQFF. The CDR3 nucleotides read TGCAGTGTTTCGTCCAATGAGCAGTTCTTC.

This clonotype showed up just a few times. The V and J genes are TRBV5-1 and TRBJ1-2, with D unclear. Germline CDR1 reads SGHRS; CDR2 reads YFSETQ. Trimming left V 4 bases short and J 6 bases short, with 19 bases between. The CDR3 has 15 residues. CDR3: CASSPWAAPGDGYTF. The CDR3 DNA is TGCGCCAGCAGCCCATGGGCGGCTCCTGGGGATGGCTACACCTTC.

This clonotype has at least ten counts. The CDR3 region has the DNA TGTGCCAGCAGCGTTAACCGGGACAGATCCGTCGGGGAGCTGTTTTTT. Encoded protein: CASSVNRDRSVGELFF. The gene calls are TRBV7-2 and TRBJ2-2; 7 bases fit TRBD1. V was clipped by 5 bases and J by 7 bases; unmatched bases: 13. Germline V CDR1 and CDR2: SGHTA, FQGNSA. This CDR3 spans 16 amino acids.

This clonotype was seen many times. The CDR3: CASSLDGSGSTDTQYF. The CDR3 DNA sequence: TGTGCCAGCAGTTTAGATGGTAGCGGGAGCACAGATACGCAGTATTTT. The rearrangement uses TRBV12-3 or TRBV12-4 and TRBJ2-3; 7 nucleotides agree with TRBD2. J was trimmed by 0 bases and V by 1 base; bases with no gene match: 4. The CDR3 contains 16 residues.

This clonotype turned up a few times. The chain employs TRBV4-3 and TRBJ2-2, with D possibly being TRBD2 (6 bases). Germline assignment: CDR1 LGHNA and CDR2 YSLEER. This CDR3 is built from 16 residues. The V end was cut by 1 base, the J end by 7 bases, with 16 bases between. In DNA form, the CDR3 reads TGCGCCAGCAGCCAAGCGCTCCGCGGGAACGACGGGGAGCTGTTTTTT. It codes for CASSQALRGNDGELFF.